The rows below give T cell receptor beta chains drawn from one sample of a study of T-cell reconstitution after alpha-beta-depleted transplantation in children. TCRdb ran MiXCR on the PCR reads and lists one entry per CDR3 protein. The table has under 350,000 distinct CDR3 sequences, about a tenth seen once. The starting material was PBMCs from the stem cell graft donor, obtained from the stem cell graft. Every receptor here comes from a human donor who donated a stem cell graft to a child with SCID. CDR3s include the opening cysteine and the closing phenylalanine or tryptophan. A D gene is named only where the DNA matches it firmly. Clone size, where shown, is once, few, many, or a class for clones that have expanded.

NA TRBJ1-5 NA TRBV7-7 TGTGCTAGCAACCCCAATCAGCCCCAGCATTTT CASNPNQPQHF
NA TRBJ2-3 NA TRBV6-5 TGTGCCAGCAGTTACTCGACCTACACAGATACGCAGTATTTT CASSYSTYTDTQYF
NA TRBJ1-2 few TRBV6-5 TGTGCCAGCAGTTACGGCGGGTTGTATGGCTACACCTTC CASSYGGLYGYTF
TRBD2 TRBJ2-5 NA TRBV5-1 TGCGCCAGCAGCCAACTAGCGGGGGAGTGGGAGACCCAGTACTTC CASSQLAGEWETQYF
NA TRBJ2-3 few TRBV7-2 TGTGCCAGCGGAAACAGGGCTACAGATACGCAGTATTTT CASGNRATDTQYF
NA TRBJ2-5 few TRBV3-1 TGTGCCAGCAGCCAAGAGTTGCGGCAAGAGACCCAGTACTTC CASSQELRQETQYF
NA TRBJ2-4 NA TRBV6-1 TGTGCCAGCAGTGAGGTCAGGGAGGTGGCCATTCAGTACTTC CASSEVREVAIQYF
NA TRBJ2-1 few TRBV1 TGCACCAGCAGCCATTACCCCGGGGATGAGCAGTTCTTC CTSSHYPGDEQFF
NA TRBJ2-5 NA TRBV7-8 TGTGCCAGCAGCGGACTGGACGGAGAGACCCTGTACTTC CASSGLDGETLYF
TRBD2 TRBJ2-3 many TRBV10-3 TGTGCCATCAGTGACGGGGGAGGGACAGATACGCAGTATTTT CAISDGGGTDTQYF
NA TRBJ1-1 few TRBV20-1 TGCAGCCAGGGCGAGAACACTGAAGCTTTCTTT CSQGENTEAFF
NA TRBJ2-3 NA TRBV5-1 TGCGCCAGCAGCTGGCGGACTGGGGAAGATACGCAGTATTTT CASSWRTGEDTQYF
TRBD1 TRBJ2-1 many TRBV20-1 TGCAGTGCTAGAGAGGGACAGGGGTTCGTCAATGAGCAGTTCTTC CSAREGQGFVNEQFF
NA TRBJ1-5 NA TRBV19 TGTGCCAGTCGAATGAACGGCAATCAGCCCCAGCATTTT CASRMNGNQPQHF
TRBD1 TRBJ2-7 NA TRBV20-1 TGCAGTGCTCTAAGACAGGGCAAGAACGAGCAGTACTTC CSALRQGKNEQYF
TRBD1 TRBJ2-7 few TRBV27 TGTGCCAGCAGTTTGCGACCGCTATTGAACGACAGGGACGAGCAGTACTTC CASSLRPLLNDRDEQYF
NA TRBJ2-3 few TRBV20-1 TGCAGTGCGAGAGACAGGGAGGGCACAGATACGCAGTATTTT CSARDREGTDTQYF
NA TRBJ1-1 NA TRBV5-1 TGCGCCAGCAGCTTGCCCCGGGGGCAAACTGAAGCTTTCTTT CASSLPRGQTEAFF